The entry that follows covers one TCR beta chain sequence. What this receptor recognizes is not known. Base qualities are missing; no much larger clone stands one base away. The immunoSEQ assay at survey resolution was used to sequence TCRbeta rearrangements from genomic DNA. In the paper's pipeline: Clonotypes making up more than 5% of the repertoire were considered putative leukemic clones, giving more than 55 such clones in about 27 patients. In the TCR sequencing data, the lowest productive clonotype frequency that could be detected was 2.59 x 10-5. Only productive TCRbeta rearrangements, defined as complete and in-frame sequences, were included in the analyses. Sample clonality was computed as Simpson clonality in the immunoSEQ Analyzer version 3.0. Clones were binned by frequency as very rare, small, medium, large (1-20%) or hyperexpanded (>20%). Generation probabilities were estimated with OLGA 1.2.3, V-gene circos plots were made with VDJtools, specificities were looked up in VDJdb, and CDR3 motifs were identified with GLIPH. In its TCRdb copy, this immuneACCESS table keeps in-frame sequences only and misses some clones. Where compared with another copy, unresolved V genes explain less than half of these, and the others have no known cause. That table furnishes V, J and clone size, whereas the DNA furnished D and trimming. The sample includes 2,500 to 3,000 clones, with more than 65% observed a single time. The ten largest clones represent around 89% of the sample.

The record originates from a study of STAT5B mutations in CD4+ large granular lymphocyte leukemia (dated by TCRdb to between 2021 and 2024). For context, the study as a whole: When cryopreserved patient cells were available, CD8+ cells were removed first, and anti-CD4 microbeads were then used for selection. The TCRbeta repertoires of CD4+ T-cell large granular lymphocyte leukemia patients were compared with the TCRbeta repertoires of healthy blood donors. Flow cytometry performed on FACSCanto II or FACSVerse showed that the purified fractions had more than 95% purity among lymphocytes. Overall results and qualifications from the work: The data were not HLA-matched, and the relatively small sample size could explain the higher clonality seen in CD4+ compared with CD8+ T-LGLL. TRBV06-family usage was enriched among the top patient clones (8/27) compared with healthy controls (2/35). Greater clonality appeared to be present in CD4-sorted patient repertoires than in healthy CD4+ repertoires, and the difference was retained after the putative leukemic clones were removed. The main leukemic clonotypes were found to be private to each patient, although 25% to 30% of the main leukemic clonotypes were detected at low frequency in the non-leukemic repertoires of other patients. Patient cell sources varied, and just five or six CD4-sorted patient samples were included in the clonality comparison against healthy controls.

The CD4+ T-LGLL patients were recruited through hematology units in Padova (Italy), Helsinki (Finland) and Shinshu (Japan). Depending on sample availability, patient samples were obtained as bead-purified CD4+, CD4+CD8+, CD57+ or CD56+ fractions, or as unselected PBMC. Somatic STAT5B mutation profiles obtained by deep amplicon sequencing of the same DNA used for patient TCRbeta data were integrated with the patient TCRbeta data. All TCR-sequenced material derived from peripheral blood: patient blood samples and healthy donor buffy coats. Peripheral blood mononuclear cells were isolated by Ficoll-Hypaque gradient centrifugation. The Gentra Puregene Cell and Tissue kit was used for genomic DNA extraction, and quantification was performed on a Qubit 2.0 fluorometer. The CDR3 runs 13 residues from the cysteine to the phenylalanine. This entry keeps only the CDR3 DNA: 39 bases, framed from base 1. The germline V gene (reference sequence) specifies SGHNT as CDR1 and YYREEE as CDR2. V drops 4 bases and J drops 5 bases, leaving 9 bases in between.

Material for sequencing was PBMCs. This clonotype originated in a woman in her 70s with CD4+ T-cell large granular lymphocyte leukemia. The chain uses TRBV5-4 and TRBJ2-2; the D gene is perhaps TRBD1, on 5 matching bases. The DNA sequence is given as TGTGCCAGCAGCGGTGACAGTACCGGGGAGCTGTTTTTT. This is translated as CASSGDSTGELFF.